Listed below are T cell receptor beta chains from one sample, sequenced in a study of blood T cell repertoires in COVID-19. Sequencing was performed with immunoSEQ multiplex PCR; in TCRdb, only in-frame clones are kept and a portion is missing. Found here are about 220,000 clones, roughly four fifths of them singletons; the top ten hold less than 2.5%. Sequenced sample: peripheral blood. The receptors were gathered from a woman aged 55-69 years with acute or convalescent COVID-19. The CDR3 runs from the conserved cysteine through the conserved F or W. A D gene is named only where the DNA matches it firmly. Not all rows give a size; the values are once, few, many and, for expanded clones, a class.

clone_size d_call j_call v_call cdr3_nt cdr3_aa
. TRBD2 TRBJ2-3 TRBV15 TGTGCCACCAGCAAAGGGACTAGCGGTACAGATACGCAGTATTTT CATSKGTSGTDTQYF
once TRBD2 TRBJ2-7 TRBV2 TGTGCCAGCAGTGATTTTGAGCGGGGAACGGTCTACGAGCAGTACTTC CASSDFERGTVYEQYF
. TRBD1 TRBJ2-5 TRBV27 TGTGCCAGCAGTTGGACAGGGCCGCAAGAAGAGACCCAGTACTTC CASSWTGPQEETQYF
. TRBD1 TRBJ2-4 TRBV7-2 TGTGCCAGCAGCTTATACAGGGGCGAAAGCATTCAGTACTTC CASSLYRGESIQYF
. . TRBJ2-1 TRBV5-1 TGCGCCAGCAGCCCGGGGGATAGCTCCTACAATGAACAGTTCTTC CASSPGDSSYNEQFF
. . TRBJ1-3 TRBV6-5 TGTGCCAGCCAGGGCTCCCCCGGAAACACCATATATTTT CASQGSPGNTIYF
few . TRBJ1-1 TRBV10-3 TGTGCCATCAGTGATACGGGGTACACTGAAGCTTTCTTT CAISDTGYTEAFF
once . TRBJ1-1 TRBV5-6 TGTGCCAGCAGTTTCTCTGTGAACACTGAAGCTTTCTTT CASSFSVNTEAFF
few . TRBJ2-7 TRBV18 TGTGCCAGCTCACCCGGCCAGGGCCCCTACGAGCAGTACTTC CASSPGQGPYEQYF
. . TRBJ2-3 TRBV10-3 TGTGCCAGTCGTCGGACACTTGCGGATACGCAGTATTTT CASRRTLADTQYF
. TRBD1 TRBJ1-1 TRBV6-6 TGTGCCAGTGCAGGGGGCTCGAACACTGAAGCTTTCTTT CASAGGSNTEAFF